Each of the 14 T cell receptor beta chains below was sequenced from the same sample in a study of CD8 T cells in ankylosing spondylitis. Overall study findings and caveats: Blood from ankylosing spondylitis patients appeared to carry a characteristic eight-variant TCR beta motif.

One entry per CDR3 protein results from TCRdb running MiXCR on the 5' RACE reads. The sample consists of 450,000 to 550,000 distinct CDR3 sequences, roughly 5.3% of them appearing once. Their antigens are not known. The specimen sequenced was blood, either unsorted or a sorted T cell fraction (not recorded which). All receptors come from a male donor with ankylosing spondylitis.

The J gene is TRBJ1-2, the V gene TRBV6-1; a possible D gene is TRBD1 (6 bases). The V end was cut by 7 bases, the J end by 4 bases, with 13 bases between. There are 13 residues in the CDR3. The germline CDR1 and CDR2 sequences are MNHNS and SASEGT. DNA for the CDR3: TGTGCCAGCACCCAGGACAGAAGCTATGGCTACACCTTC. It codes for CASTQDRSYGYTF.

This clonotype turned up a few times. V is TRBV20-1 and J is TRBJ2-7; 14 bases are a match to TRBD2. With 6 bases clipped from V and 10 bases from J, the junction kept 14 bases outside the gene matches. Germline-derived CDR1 and CDR2 are DFQATT and SNEGSKA (reference sequence). The CDR3 contains 15 residues. The CDR3 sequence is CSAPTGTSGRSQQYF. CDR3 sequence (DNA): TGCAGTGCCCCAACCGGGACTAGCGGGAGATCCCAACAGTACTTC.

This clonotype was counted many times. The chain combines TRBV29-1 with TRBJ2-7; 8 nucleotides agree with TRBD2. Germline V gene data show CDR1 as SQVTM and CDR2 as ANQGSEA. CDR3 size: 13 residues. With V trimmed by 6 bases and J by 4 bases, 8 bases remained unmatched. CDR3 nucleotide sequence: TGCAGCGTCATTCCCCGGGGGGGGTACGAGCAGTACTTC. Translation: CSVIPRGGYEQYF.

This clonotype has ten or more counts. The rearrangement links TRBV11-2 to TRBJ2-1, with 13 nucleotides matching TRBD2. The CDR3 contains 15 residues. The germline V gene has CDR1 SGHAT and CDR2 FQNNGV. The V gene end was trimmed by 5 bases and the J gene end by 9 bases; junction bases not matched to a gene: 7. The CDR3 DNA follows: TGTGCCAGCAGCAATATGGGACTAGCGGGAACTGAGCAGTTCTTC. This gives the protein CASSNMGLAGTEQFF.

This clonotype was counted at least ten times. V usage is TRBV24-1 and J usage is TRBJ2-7; 7 positions agree with TRBD2. The junction had 7 bases not matched to a gene; V was cut back by 9 bases and J by 0 bases. Germline lookup yields CDR1 KGHDR and CDR2 SFDVKD. This CDR3 region has 14 residues. Here the CDR3 DNA reads TGTGCCACCTCATCTAGGACTAGCTCCTACGAGCAGTACTTC. Amino acids: CATSSRTSSYEQYF.

This clonotype was detected ten times or more. The chain is built from TRBV15 and TRBJ1-2, with D hard to call. The germline V gene has CDR1 LNHNV and CDR2 YYDKDF (reference sequence). The V end lost 5 bases, the J end lost 1 base, and 8 bases lay between the germline ends. CDR3 size: 13 residues. For the CDR3, the DNA is TGTGCCACCAGCTTCGGGAGTAACTATGGCTACACCTTC. This encodes CATSFGSNYGYTF.

This clonotype was seen ten or more times. The V call is TRBV6-1, the J call TRBJ1-5; 10 positions agree with TRBD1. Germline trimming cut 4 bases from V and 0 bases from J; bases unmatched to any gene: 0. The CDR3 has 15 amino acids. Germline V CDR1 and CDR2: MNHNS, SASEGT. The CDR3: CASSGQGASNQPQHF. CDR3 coding DNA: TGTGCCAGCAGTGGACAGGGGGCTAGCAATCAGCCCCAGCATTTT.

This clonotype was counted ten times or more. The rearrangement uses TRBV10-3 and TRBJ1-1; possible D gene TRBD1, 6 bases. CDR3 length: 14 residues. Germline V gene lookup returns CDR1 ENHRY and CDR2 SYGVKD. V was cut by 7 bases and J by 1 base, with 13 bases left in between. CDR3 region: CAITIQGTNTEAFF. The CDR3 nucleotides are TGTGCCATCACCATACAGGGCACGAACACTGAAGCTTTCTTT.

This clonotype showed up many times. V usage is TRBV5-1 and J usage is TRBJ1-2; unclear D gene. V was cut by 6 bases and J by 4 bases, with 13 bases left in between. Germline CDR1 reads SGHRS; CDR2 reads YFSETQ. This CDR3 has 13 residues. Here the CDR3 reads CASNLGGGYGYTF. In DNA form, the CDR3 reads TGCGCCAGCAACTTAGGAGGAGGCTATGGCTACACCTTC.

This clonotype was recorded at least ten times. V is TRBV27 and J is TRBJ2-7; no clear D gene. Germline V lookup: CDR1 MNHEY, CDR2 SMNVEV (reference sequence). The CDR3 sequence is 15 residues long. Trimming stripped 6 bases from V and 2 bases from J, with 17 bases between. CDR3 coding DNA: TGTGCCAGCAGCGATCGTTATCGTACGCCCTACGAGCAGTACTTC. Translated, it gives CASSDRYRTPYEQYF.

This clonotype was seen many times. The chain couples TRBV5-1 to TRBJ1-1; tentative D call: TRBD1 (5 bases). The V and J ends lost 0 bases and 1 base respectively, with 7 bases between them. The CDR3 contains 14 residues. Germline V CDR1 and CDR2: SGHRS, YFSETQ. The CDR3 DNA sequence: TGCGCCAGCAGCTTGGCCGGGGGGAACACTGAAGCTTTCTTT. Translated, it gives CASSLAGGNTEAFF.

This clonotype occurred many times. DNA for the CDR3: TGTGCCATCAGTACCGGGACAGGAGGGACAGATACGCAGTATTTT. Protein product: CAISTGTGGTDTQYF. The V and J genes are TRBV10-3 and TRBJ2-3; 8 bases fit TRBD1. The CDR3 runs to 15 residues. Per the germline V gene, CDR1 is ENHRY and CDR2 is SYGVKD. Unmatched junction bases numbered 7, after V lost 5 bases and J lost 3 bases.

This clonotype was seen ten or more times. The chain is built from TRBV3-1 and TRBJ1-5; D is unresolved. The V gene's germline CDR1 is LGHDT and CDR2 YNNKEL (reference sequence). This CDR3 comprises 14 residues. The V and J ends lost 1 base and 10 bases respectively, with 14 bases between them. CDR3 residues: CASSQAGVAPPQHF. DNA for the CDR3: TGTGCCAGCAGCCAAGCTGGGGTGGCTCCTCCCCAGCATTTT.

This clonotype has a count of ten or more. The chain combines TRBV20-1 with TRBJ2-7, with TRBD1 identical over 9 bases. The CDR3 contains 13 residues. V dropped 7 bases and J dropped 0; count of bases not matched to a gene: 4. Germline assignment: CDR1 DFQATT and CDR2 SNEGSKA (reference sequence). The CDR3 is CSGRDRASYEQYF. DNA of the CDR3: TGCAGTGGACGGGACAGGGCCTCCTACGAGCAGTACTTC.